This TCR beta chain was identified during a study of blood T cell repertoires in COVID-19. Per the study methods: Nucleated cell counts were estimated from reference gene primer amplification. Sequencing was performed with immunoSEQ multiplex PCR; in TCRdb, only in-frame clones are kept and a portion is missing. For V, J and clone size, that table is used; D and trimming come from the DNA. Among fewer than 450,000 clones listed, 88% were seen once. The study drew participants aged about 18 to 89 years from 20 to 30 US areas. Each participant's cohort was designated according to participant-reported clinical history. What the recovered Cohort 3 donors had was two negative PCRs, clearance, or symptom resolution. Germline CDR1 is SGHTA and CDR2 is FQGNSA. The CDR3 consists of 19 residues. The trim removed 5 bases at V and 1 base at J, leaving 9 bases unmatched.

This receptor was obtained from a woman under 30 who had recovered from COVID-19. The sequencing sample was made of PBMCs or T cells enriched from blood (not recorded which). This sequence joins TRBV7-2 and TRBJ2-1; 15 bases agree with TRBD2. Here the CDR3 DNA reads TGTGCCAGCAGCAGGACTAGCGGGGGGGTGAAAGGTTCCTACAATGAGCAGTTCTTC. Its translation: CASSRTSGGVKGSYNEQFF.